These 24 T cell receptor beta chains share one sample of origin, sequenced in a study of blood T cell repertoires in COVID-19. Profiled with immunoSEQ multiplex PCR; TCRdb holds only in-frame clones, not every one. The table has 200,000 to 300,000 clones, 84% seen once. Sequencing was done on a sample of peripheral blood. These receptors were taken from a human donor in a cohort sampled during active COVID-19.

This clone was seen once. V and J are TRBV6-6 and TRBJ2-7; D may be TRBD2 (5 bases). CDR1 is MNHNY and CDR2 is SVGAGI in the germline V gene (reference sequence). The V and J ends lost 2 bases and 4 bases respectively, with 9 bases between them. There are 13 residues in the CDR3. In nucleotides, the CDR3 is TGTGCCAGCAGTTACGGTCGGGGTTACGAGCAGTACTTC. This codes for CASSYGRGYEQYF.

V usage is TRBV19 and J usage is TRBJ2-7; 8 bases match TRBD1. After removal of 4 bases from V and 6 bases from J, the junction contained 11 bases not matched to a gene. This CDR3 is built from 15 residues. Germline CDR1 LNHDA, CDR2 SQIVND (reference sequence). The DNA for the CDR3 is TGTGCCAGTAGTACCCTACAGGGGGTTTACGCCGAGCAGTACTTC. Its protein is CASSTLQGVYAEQYF.

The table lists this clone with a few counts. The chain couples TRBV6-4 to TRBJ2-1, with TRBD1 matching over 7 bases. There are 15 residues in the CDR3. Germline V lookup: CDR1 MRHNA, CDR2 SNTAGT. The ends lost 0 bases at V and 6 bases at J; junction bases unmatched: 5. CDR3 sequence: CASSDSGAGGNEQFF. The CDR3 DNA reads TGTGCCAGCAGTGACTCTGGGGCAGGGGGCAATGAGCAGTTCTTC.

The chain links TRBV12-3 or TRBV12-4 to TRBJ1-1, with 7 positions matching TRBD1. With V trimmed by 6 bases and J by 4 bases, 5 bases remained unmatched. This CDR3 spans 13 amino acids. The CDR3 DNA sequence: TGTGCCAGCAGCCGACAGGGTGTCACTGAAGCTTTCTTT. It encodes CASSRQGVTEAFF.

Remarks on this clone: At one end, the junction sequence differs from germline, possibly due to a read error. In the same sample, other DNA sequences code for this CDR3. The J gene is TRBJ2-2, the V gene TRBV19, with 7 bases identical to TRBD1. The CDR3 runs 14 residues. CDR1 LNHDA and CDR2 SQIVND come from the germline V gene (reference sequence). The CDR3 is CASSQDRWTGELFF. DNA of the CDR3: TGTGCTAGTAGTCAGGACAGGTGGACCGGGGAGCTGTTTTTT. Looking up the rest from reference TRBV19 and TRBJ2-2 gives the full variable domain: DGGITQSPKYLFRKEGQNVTLSCEQNLNHDAMYWYRQDPGQGLRLIYYSQIVNDFQKGDIAEGYSVSREKKESFPLTVTSAQKNPTAFYLCASSQDRWTGELFFGEGSRLTVL.

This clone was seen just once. The CDR3 sequence: CASSPQANSPLHF. The CDR3, as DNA: TGTGCCAGCAGTCCGCAGGCTAATTCACCCCTCCACTTT. The chain uses TRBV12-3 or TRBV12-4 and TRBJ1-6; D is unclear. CDR3 length: 13 amino acids. With 5 bases removed from V and 6 bases from J, the gap between germline ends came to 8 bases.

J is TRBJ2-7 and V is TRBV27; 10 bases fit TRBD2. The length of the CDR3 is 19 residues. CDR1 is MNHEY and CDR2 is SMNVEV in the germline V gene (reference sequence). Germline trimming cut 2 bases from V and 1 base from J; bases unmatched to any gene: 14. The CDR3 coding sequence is TGTGCCAGCAGTTTAAGTTTTCTTCGGCCTAGCGGGAGTTCCTACGAGCAGTACTTC. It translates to CASSLSFLRPSGSSYEQYF.

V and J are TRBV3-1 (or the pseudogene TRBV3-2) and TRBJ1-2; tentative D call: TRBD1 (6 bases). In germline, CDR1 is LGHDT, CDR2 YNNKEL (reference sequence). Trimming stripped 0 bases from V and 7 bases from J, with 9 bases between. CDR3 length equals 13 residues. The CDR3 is CASSQDYRVGYTF. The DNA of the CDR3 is TGTGCCAGCAGCCAAGATTACAGGGTTGGCTACACCTTC.

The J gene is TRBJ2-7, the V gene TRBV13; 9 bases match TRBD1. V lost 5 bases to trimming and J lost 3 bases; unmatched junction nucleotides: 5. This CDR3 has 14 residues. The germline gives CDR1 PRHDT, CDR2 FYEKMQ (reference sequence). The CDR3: CASSRTGAGYEQYF. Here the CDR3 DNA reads TGTGCCAGCAGCCGGACAGGGGCCGGCTACGAGCAGTACTTC.

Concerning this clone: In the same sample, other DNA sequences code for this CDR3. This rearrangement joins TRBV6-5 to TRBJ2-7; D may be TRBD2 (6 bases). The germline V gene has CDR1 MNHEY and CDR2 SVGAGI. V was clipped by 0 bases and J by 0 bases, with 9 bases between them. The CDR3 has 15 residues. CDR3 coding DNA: TGTGCCAGCAGTTACTCGTCCGGGAGCTCCTACGAGCAGTACTTC. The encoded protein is CASSYSSGSSYEQYF.

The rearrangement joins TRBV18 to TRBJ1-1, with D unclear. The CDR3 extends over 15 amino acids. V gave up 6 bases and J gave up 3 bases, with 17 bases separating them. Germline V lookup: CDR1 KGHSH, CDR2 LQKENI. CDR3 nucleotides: TGTGCCAGCTCTCTGCTTCAAAGCGGGGACACTGAAGCTTTCTTT. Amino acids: CASSLLQSGDTEAFF.

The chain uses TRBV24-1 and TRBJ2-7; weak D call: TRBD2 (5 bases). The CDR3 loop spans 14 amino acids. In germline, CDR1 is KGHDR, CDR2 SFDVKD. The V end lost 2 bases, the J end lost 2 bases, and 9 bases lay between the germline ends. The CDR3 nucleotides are TGTGCCACCAGTGATTATAGGGAGCCCTACGAGCAGTACTTC. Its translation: CATSDYREPYEQYF.

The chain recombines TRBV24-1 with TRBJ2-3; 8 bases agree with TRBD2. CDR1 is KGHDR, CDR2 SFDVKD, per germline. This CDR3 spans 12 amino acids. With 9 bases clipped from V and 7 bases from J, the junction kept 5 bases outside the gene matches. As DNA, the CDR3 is TGTGCCACCTCGGGAGGGGGAAATACGCAGTATTTT. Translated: CATSGGGNTQYF.

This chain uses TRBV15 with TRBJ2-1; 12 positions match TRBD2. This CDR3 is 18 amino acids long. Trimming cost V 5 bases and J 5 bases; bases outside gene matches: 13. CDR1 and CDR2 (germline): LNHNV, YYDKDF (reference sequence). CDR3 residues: CATSPSPSTSGGDNEQFF. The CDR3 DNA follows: TGTGCCACCAGCCCGTCCCCCTCGACTAGCGGGGGAGACAATGAGCAGTTCTTC.

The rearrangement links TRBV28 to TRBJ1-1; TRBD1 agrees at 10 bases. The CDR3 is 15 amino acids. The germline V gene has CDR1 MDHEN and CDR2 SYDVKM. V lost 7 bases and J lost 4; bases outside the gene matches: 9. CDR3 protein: CASNSPRTGGTEAFF. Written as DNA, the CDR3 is TGTGCCAGCAATTCTCCTCGGACAGGGGGCACTGAAGCTTTCTTT.

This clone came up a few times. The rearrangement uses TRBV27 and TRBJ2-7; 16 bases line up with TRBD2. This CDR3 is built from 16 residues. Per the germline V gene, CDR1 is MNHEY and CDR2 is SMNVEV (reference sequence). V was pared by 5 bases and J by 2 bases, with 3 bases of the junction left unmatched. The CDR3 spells CASSPGTSGRAYEQYF. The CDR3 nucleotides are TGTGCCAGCAGTCCCGGGACTAGCGGGAGGGCCTACGAGCAGTACTTC.

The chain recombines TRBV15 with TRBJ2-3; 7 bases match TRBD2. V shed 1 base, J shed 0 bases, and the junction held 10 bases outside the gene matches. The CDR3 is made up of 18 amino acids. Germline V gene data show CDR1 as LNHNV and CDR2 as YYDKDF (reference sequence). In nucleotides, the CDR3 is TGTGCCACCAGCAGAGGACGGCTACTAGCGTCTAGCACAGATACGCAGTATTTT. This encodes CATSRGRLLASSTDTQYF.

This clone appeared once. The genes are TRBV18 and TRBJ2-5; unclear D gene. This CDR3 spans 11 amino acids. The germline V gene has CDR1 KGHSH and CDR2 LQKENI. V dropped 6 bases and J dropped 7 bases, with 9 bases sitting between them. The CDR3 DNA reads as TGTGCCAGCTCCGCCGCGCGGACCCAGTACTTC. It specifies CASSAARTQYF.

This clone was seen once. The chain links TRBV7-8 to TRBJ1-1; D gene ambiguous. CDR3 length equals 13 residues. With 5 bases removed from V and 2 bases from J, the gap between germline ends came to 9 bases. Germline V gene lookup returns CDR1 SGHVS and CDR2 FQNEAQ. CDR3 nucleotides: TGTGCCAGCAGCCCCGGACTCAACACTGAAGCTTTCTTT. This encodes CASSPGLNTEAFF. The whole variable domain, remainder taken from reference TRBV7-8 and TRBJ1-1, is GAGVSQSPRYKVAKRGQDVALRCDPISGHVSLFWYQQALGQGPEFLTYFQNEAQLDKSGLPSDRFFAERPEGSVSTLKIQRTQQEDSAVYLCASSPGLNTEAFFGQGTRLTVV.

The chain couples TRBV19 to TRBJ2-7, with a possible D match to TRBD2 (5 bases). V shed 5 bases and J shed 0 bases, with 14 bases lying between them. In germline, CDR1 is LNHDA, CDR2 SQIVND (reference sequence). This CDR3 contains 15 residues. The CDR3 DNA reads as TGTGCCAGTAGTGACCCCCGGGGTTCCTCCTACGAGCAGTACTTC. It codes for CASSDPRGSSYEQYF.

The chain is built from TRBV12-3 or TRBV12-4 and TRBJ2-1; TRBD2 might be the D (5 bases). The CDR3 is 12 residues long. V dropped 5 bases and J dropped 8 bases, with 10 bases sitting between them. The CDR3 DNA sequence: TGTGCCAGCAGTCTGCTAGCAGATGAGCAGTTCTTC. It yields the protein CASSLLADEQFF.

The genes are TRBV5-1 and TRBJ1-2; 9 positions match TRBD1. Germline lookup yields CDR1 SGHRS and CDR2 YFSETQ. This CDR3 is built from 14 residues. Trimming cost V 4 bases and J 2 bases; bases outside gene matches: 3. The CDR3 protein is CASSAGQGNYGYTF. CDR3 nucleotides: TGCGCCAGCAGCGCGGGACAGGGCAACTATGGCTACACCTTC.

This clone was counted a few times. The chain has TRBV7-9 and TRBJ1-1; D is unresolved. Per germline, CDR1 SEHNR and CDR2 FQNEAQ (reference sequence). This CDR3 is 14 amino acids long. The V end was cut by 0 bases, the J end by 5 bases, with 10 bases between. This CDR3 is CASSLASFGTEAFF. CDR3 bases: TGTGCCAGCAGCTTAGCGTCATTCGGGACTGAAGCTTTCTTT.

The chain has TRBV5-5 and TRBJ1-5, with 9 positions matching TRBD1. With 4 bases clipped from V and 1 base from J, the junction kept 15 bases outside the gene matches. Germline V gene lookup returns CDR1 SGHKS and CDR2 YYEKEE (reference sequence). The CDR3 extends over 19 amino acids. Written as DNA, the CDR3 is TGTGCCAGCAGCCTAATGAACAGGGGGCCGTCGGGCAGCAATCAGCCCCAGCATTTT. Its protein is CASSLMNRGPSGSNQPQHF.